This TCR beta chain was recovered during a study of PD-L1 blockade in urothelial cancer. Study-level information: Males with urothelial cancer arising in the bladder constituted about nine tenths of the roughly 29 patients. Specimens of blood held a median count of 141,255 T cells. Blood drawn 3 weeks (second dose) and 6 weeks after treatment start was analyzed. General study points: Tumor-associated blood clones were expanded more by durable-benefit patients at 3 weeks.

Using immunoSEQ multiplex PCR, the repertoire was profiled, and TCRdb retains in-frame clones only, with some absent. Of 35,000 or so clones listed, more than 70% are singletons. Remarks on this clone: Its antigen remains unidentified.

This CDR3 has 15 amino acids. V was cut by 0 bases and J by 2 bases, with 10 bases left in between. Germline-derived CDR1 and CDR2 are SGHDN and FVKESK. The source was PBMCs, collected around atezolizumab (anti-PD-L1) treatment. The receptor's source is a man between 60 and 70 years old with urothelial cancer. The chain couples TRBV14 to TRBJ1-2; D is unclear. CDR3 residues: CASSQEIGPNYGYTF. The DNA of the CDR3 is TGTGCCAGCAGCCAAGAGATCGGTCCCAACTATGGCTACACCTTC.